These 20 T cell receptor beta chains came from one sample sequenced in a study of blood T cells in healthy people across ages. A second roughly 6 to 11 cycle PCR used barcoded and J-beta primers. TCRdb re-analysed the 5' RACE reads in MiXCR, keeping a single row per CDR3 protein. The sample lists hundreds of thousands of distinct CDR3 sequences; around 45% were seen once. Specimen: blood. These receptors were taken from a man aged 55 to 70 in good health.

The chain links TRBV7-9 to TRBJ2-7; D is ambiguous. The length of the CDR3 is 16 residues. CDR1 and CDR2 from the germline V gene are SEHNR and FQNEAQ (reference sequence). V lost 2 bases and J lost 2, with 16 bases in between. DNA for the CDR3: TGTGCCAGCAGCTTACGCGCCAGCCCGGGCACCTACGAGCAGTACTTC. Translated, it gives CASSLRASPGTYEQYF.

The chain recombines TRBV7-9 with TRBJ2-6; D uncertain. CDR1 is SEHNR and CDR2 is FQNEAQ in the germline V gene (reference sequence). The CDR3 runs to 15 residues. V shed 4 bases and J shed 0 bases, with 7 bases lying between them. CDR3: CASSSRLSGANVLTF. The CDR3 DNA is TGTGCCAGCAGCTCCCGGCTCTCTGGGGCCAACGTCCTGACTTTC.

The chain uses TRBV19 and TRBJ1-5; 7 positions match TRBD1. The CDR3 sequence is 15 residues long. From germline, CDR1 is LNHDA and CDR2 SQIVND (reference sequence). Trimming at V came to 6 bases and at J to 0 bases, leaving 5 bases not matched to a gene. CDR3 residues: CASRFDRASNQPQHF. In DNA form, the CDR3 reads TGTGCCAGTAGATTTGACAGGGCTAGCAATCAGCCCCAGCATTTT.

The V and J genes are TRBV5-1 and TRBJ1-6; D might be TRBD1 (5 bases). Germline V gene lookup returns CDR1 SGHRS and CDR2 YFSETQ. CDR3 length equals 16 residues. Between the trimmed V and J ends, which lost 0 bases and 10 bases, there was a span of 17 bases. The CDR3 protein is CASSLAGVQGRSPLHF. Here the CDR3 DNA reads TGCGCCAGCAGCTTGGCCGGGGTGCAGGGACGCTCACCCCTCCACTTT.

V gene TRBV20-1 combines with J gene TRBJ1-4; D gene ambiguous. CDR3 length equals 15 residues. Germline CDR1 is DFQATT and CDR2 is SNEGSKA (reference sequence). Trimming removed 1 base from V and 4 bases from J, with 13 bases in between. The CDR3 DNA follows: TGCAGTGCTAGAGTGAGCGTACCGATTAATGAAAAACTGTTTTTT. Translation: CSARVSVPINEKLFF.

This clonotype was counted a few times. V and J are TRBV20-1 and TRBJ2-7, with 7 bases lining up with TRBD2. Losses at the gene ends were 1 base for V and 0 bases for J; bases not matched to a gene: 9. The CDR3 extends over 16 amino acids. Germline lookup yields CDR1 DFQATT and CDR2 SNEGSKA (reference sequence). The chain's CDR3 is CSARVMTSSSSYEQYF. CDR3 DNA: TGCAGTGCTAGAGTGATGACTAGCTCGAGCTCCTACGAGCAGTACTTC.

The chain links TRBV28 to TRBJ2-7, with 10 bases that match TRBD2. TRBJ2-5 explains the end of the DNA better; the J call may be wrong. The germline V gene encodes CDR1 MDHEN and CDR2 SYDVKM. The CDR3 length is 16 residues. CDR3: CASSFGLAEGEGTQYF. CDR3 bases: TGTGCCAGCAGTTTTGGACTAGCGGAGGGGGAAGGGACCCAGTACTTC.

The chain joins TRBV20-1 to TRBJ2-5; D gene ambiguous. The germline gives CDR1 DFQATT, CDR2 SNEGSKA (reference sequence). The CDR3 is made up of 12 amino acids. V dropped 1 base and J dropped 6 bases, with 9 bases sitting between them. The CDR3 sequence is CSARGPQKTQYF. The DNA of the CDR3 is TGCAGTGCTAGAGGCCCTCAGAAGACCCAGTACTTC.

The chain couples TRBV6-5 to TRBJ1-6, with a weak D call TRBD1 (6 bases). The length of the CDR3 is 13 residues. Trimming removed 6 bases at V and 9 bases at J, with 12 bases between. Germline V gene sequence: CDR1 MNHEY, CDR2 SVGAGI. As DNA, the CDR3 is TGTGCCAGCAGCTTACAGGGCGGTTCACCCCTCCACTTT. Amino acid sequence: CASSLQGGSPLHF.

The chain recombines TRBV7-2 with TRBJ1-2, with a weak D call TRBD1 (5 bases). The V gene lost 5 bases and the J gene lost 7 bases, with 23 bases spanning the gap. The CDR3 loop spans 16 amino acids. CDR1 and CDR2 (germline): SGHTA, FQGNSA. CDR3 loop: CTSSLRGSQIQGGYTF. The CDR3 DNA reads TGTACCAGCAGCCTCCGGGGCAGCCAGATTCAGGGTGGCTACACCTTC.

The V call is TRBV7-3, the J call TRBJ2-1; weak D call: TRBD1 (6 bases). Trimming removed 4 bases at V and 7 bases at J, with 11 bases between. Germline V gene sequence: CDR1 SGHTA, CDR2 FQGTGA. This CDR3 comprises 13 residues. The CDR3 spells CASSSPGENEQFF. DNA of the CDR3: TGTGCCAGCAGCTCCCCAGGGGAGAATGAGCAGTTCTTC.

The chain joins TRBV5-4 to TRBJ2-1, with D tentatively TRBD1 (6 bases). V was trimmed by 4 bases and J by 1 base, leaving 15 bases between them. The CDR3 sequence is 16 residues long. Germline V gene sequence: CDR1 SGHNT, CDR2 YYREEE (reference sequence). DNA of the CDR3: TGTGCCAGCAGCCATCAGACAGGAGAATCCTACAATGAGCAGTTCTTC. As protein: CASSHQTGESYNEQFF.

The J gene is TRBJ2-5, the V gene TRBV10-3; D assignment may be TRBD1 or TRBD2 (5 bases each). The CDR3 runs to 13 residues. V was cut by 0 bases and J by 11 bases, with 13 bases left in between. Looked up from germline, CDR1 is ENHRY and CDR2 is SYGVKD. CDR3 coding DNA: TGTGCCATCAGTGAGTCTTGGGGGAATGAGCAGTACTTC. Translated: CAISESWGNEQYF.

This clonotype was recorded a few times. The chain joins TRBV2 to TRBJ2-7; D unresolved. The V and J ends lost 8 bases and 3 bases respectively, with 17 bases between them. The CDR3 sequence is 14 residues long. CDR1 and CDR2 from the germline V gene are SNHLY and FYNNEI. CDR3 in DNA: TGTGCCAGCTTGGCGGACGGAAGAAACTACGAGCAGTACTTC. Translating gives CASLADGRNYEQYF.

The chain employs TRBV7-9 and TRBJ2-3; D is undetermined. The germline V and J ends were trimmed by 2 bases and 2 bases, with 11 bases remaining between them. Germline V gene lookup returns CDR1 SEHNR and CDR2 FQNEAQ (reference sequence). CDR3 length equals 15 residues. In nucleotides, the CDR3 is TGTGCCAGCAGCTTACTTTCCGGGTCCACAGATACGCAGTATTTT. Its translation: CASSLLSGSTDTQYF.

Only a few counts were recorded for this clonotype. In DNA, the CDR3 is TGTGCCAGCAGTGACGGGACACATCACGAGCAGTACTTC. This translates into CASSDGTHHEQYF. This chain uses TRBV6-6 with TRBJ2-7, with a weak D call TRBD1 (6 bases). The CDR3 has 13 amino acids. Deletions cut 5 bases from V and 5 bases from J, with 13 bases between. The germline CDR1 and CDR2 sequences are MNHNY and SVGAGI (reference sequence).

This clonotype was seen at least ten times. CDR3 in DNA: TGTGCCAGCAGTTTAGTCCCGCGGGGGCTTGACAATGAGCAGTTCTTC. Translated: CASSLVPRGLDNEQFF. The chain combines TRBV12-3 or TRBV12-4 with TRBJ2-1; D perhaps matches TRBD2 (7 bases). Trimming removed 1 base from V and 5 bases from J, with 15 bases in between. The CDR3 is 16 residues long.

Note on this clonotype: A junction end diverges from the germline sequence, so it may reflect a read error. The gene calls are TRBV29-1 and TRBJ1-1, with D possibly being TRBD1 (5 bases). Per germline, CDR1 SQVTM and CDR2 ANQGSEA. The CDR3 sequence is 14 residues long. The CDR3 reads CSGADGPGNTEVFF. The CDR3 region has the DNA TGCAGCGGCGCCGACGGGCCAGGGAACACTGAAGTTTTCTTT.

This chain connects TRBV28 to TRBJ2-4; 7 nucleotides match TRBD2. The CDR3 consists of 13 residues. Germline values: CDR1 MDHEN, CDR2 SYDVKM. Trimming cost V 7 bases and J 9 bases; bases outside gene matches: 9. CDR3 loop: CASTPGREGIQYF. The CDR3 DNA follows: TGTGCCAGCACCCCGGGGAGGGAGGGCATTCAGTACTTC.

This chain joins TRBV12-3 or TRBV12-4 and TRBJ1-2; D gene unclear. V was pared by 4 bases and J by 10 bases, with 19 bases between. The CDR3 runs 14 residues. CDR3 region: CASSSSRWAADYTF. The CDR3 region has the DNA TGTGCCAGCAGTTCATCCCGGTGGGCAGCCGACTACACCTTC.